The clone carrying this T cell receptor (beta chain) turned up a few times. Its antigen is undetermined. The entry originates in a study of identical twins. Study-wide results and caveats: Twin pairs had excess sharing that was weaker in beta out-of-frame sequences. Cord blood beta clonotypes present at high abundance carried fewer insertions; no such pattern appeared in memory repertoires. Conclusions were drawn cross-sectionally by statistical analysis, without following the same donors.

The V gene's germline CDR1 is SGHTA and CDR2 FQGNSA. Trimming took 7 bases from V and 1 from J; bases not matched to a gene: 6. This CDR3 is 14 amino acids long. With template switching, a universal primer site was added, and the cDNA carried unique molecular identifiers. TCRdb re-called the 5' RACE reads with MiXCR, one entry per CDR3 protein. The sample has 410,000 or so distinct CDR3 sequences, approximately 18% seen once; the top ten hold approximately 12%. This TCR derives from a man aged 50 to 60 in good health. The V call is TRBV7-2, the J call TRBJ2-7; 8 nucleotides agree with TRBD1. Input material: naive T cells sorted from blood. The CDR3 reads CASIGQGGSYEQYF. In nucleotides, the CDR3 is TGTGCCAGCATCGGACAGGGCGGGTCCTACGAGCAGTACTTC.